The 8 T cell receptor beta chains below all came from one sample that was sequenced in a study of blood T cell repertoires in COVID-19. This table comes from immunoSEQ multiplex PCR, and its TCRdb copy is limited to in-frame clones, with some not included. The data show around 150,000 clones, around nine tenths seen once. Sequenced: peripheral blood. The receptors originated from a man aged 45 to 65 with active or convalescent COVID-19.

V and J are TRBV24-1 and TRBJ2-2, with D unresolved. This CDR3 is built from 13 residues. Trimming cost V 4 bases and J 0 bases, with 2 bases left between them. The germline V gene has CDR1 KGHDR and CDR2 SFDVKD. CDR3 nucleotides: TGTGCCACCAGTGACACGAACACCGGGGAGCTGTTTTTT. It yields the protein CATSDTNTGELFF.

This clone was recorded once. Other DNA variants within this sample encode the same CDR3. V gene TRBV18 combines with J gene TRBJ2-2, with D maybe TRBD1 (6 bases). CDR3 length: 14 residues. The V end was cut by 3 bases, the J end by 2 bases, with 7 bases between. Germline CDR1 reads KGHSH; CDR2 reads LQKENI. DNA for the CDR3: TGTGCCAGCTCACCGACAGGAAACACCGGGGAGCTGTTTTTT. Translated, it gives CASSPTGNTGELFF.

In its sample, this clone was seen many times. The genes are TRBV28 and TRBJ1-1; D not certain. The germline CDR1 and CDR2 sequences are MDHEN and SYDVKM. V was pared by 6 bases and J by 6 bases, with 14 bases between. CDR3 length equals 13 residues. The CDR3 sequence: CASSRSWSAEAFF. In DNA, the CDR3 is TGTGCCAGCAGCCGCAGCTGGAGTGCTGAAGCTTTCTTT.

The J gene is TRBJ2-5, the V gene TRBV19, with no clear D. V was shortened by 5 bases and J by 5 bases, with 12 bases between the two germline ends. In germline, CDR1 is LNHDA, CDR2 SQIVND (reference sequence). The CDR3 covers 13 residues. The CDR3 DNA reads as TGTGCCAGTAGTCCTAATACAGCCGAGACCCAGTACTTC. Translation: CASSPNTAETQYF.

The chain carries TRBV7-9 and TRBJ2-7; D not certain. Trimming took 1 base from V and 0 from J, leaving 7 bases between them. This CDR3 region has 14 residues. Germline values: CDR1 SEHNR, CDR2 FQNEAQ (reference sequence). The CDR3 region has the DNA TGTGCCAGCAGCTTAGAGATGAGCTCCTACGAGCAGTACTTC. Amino acid sequence: CASSLEMSSYEQYF.

The rearrangement joins TRBV6-2 or TRBV6-3 to TRBJ2-5, with D maybe TRBD2 (6 bases). The CDR3 totals 14 residues. The V end was cut by 1 base, the J end by 3 bases, with 9 bases between. Germline V CDR1 and CDR2: MNHEY, SVGEGT. CDR3 sequence reads: CASSYWGGKETQYF. The CDR3 nucleotides are TGTGCCAGCAGTTACTGGGGCGGGAAAGAGACCCAGTACTTC.

The V and J genes are TRBV24-1 and TRBJ2-7; maybe TRBD1 (6 bases). Germline loops: CDR1 KGHDR, CDR2 SFDVKD. CDR3 length: 13 amino acids. V was shortened by 0 bases and J by 6 bases, with 8 bases between the two germline ends. The CDR3 DNA sequence: TGTGCCACCAGTGATTTGCAGGGGTCCGAGCAGTACTTC. Encoded protein: CATSDLQGSEQYF.

Comment on this clone: Sequence at one end of the junction differs from germline and may be a read error. The DNA of the CDR3 is TGTGCTAGCAGCTTAGCGTTAATTCCGACTAGCGGGAGTACCCACGAGCAGTACTTC. Translation gives CASSLALIPTSGSTHEQYF. V and J are TRBV7-7 and TRBJ2-7; 12 positions match TRBD2. The germline CDR1 and CDR2 sequences are SSHAT and FNYEAQ (reference sequence). The CDR3 totals 19 residues.